The source of this T cell receptor (beta chain) is a study of CD8 T cells in ankylosing spondylitis. Study outcomes and limitations: Disease-linked clones, CD8+, were relatively rare in peripheral blood. What seemed typical of ankylosing spondylitis blood was a TCR beta motif built from 7 or 8 highly homologous variants. Clones tied to disease were said to be significantly enriched in matched ankylosing spondylitis synovial fluid.

Preparation of TCR beta libraries was done by quantitative 5'-RACE with molecular barcodes. MiXCR, run by TCRdb on the 5' RACE reads, gives a single entry per CDR3 protein. Of 200,000 to 250,000 distinct CDR3 sequences detected, under 12% appear once; the ten largest clones hold 2% to 3%. The table lists this clonotype with many counts. Its antigen is unknown. J gave up 7 bases and V 0 bases, and 6 bases lay outside the gene matches. CDR1 and CDR2 (germline): SGHTA, FQGNSA. The length of the CDR3 is 15 residues. This chain joins TRBV7-2 and TRBJ1-5; 7 positions match TRBD1. The receptor comes from a male donor with ankylosing spondylitis or in good health (not recorded which). Sequenced: blood, either unsorted or a sorted T cell fraction (not recorded which). Here the CDR3 DNA reads TGTGCCAGCAGCTTAGCGACAGGGAGGGAGCAGCCCCAGCATTTT. It encodes CASSLATGREQPQHF.